This TCR beta chain was recovered during a study of cytomegalovirus exposure and HLA in healthy donors. PCR employed 60 Vbeta and 13 Jbeta primers. Clones were sequenced by immunoSEQ multiplex PCR, and TCRdb holds only the in-frame ones, with some missing. Of over 90,000 clones in the sample, roughly 76% were seen once. Germline V lookup: CDR1 MNHNS, CDR2 SASEGT. With 7 bases removed from V and 1 base from J, the gap between germline ends came to 8 bases. This CDR3 spans 12 amino acids. The chain joins TRBV6-1 to TRBJ2-7; possibly TRBD2 for D (6 bases). The sequence derives from a woman aged 55-70 years in good health and CMV-seropositive. The sequenced sample was PBMCs. The CDR3 loop is CASTGLSYEQYF. In DNA, the CDR3 is TGTGCCAGCACAGGACTATCCTACGAGCAGTACTTC.